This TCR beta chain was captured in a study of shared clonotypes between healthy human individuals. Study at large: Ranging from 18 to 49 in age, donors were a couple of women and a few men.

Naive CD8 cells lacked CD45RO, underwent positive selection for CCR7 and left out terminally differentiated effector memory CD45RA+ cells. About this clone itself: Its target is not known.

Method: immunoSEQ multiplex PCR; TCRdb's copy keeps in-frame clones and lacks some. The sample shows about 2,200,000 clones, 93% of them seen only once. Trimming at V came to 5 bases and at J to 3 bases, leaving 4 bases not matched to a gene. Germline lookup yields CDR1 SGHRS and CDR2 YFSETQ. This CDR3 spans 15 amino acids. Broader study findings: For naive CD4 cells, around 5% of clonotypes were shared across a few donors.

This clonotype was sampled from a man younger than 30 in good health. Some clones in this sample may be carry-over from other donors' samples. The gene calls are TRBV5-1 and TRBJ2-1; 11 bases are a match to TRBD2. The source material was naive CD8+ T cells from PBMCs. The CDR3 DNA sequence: TGCGCCAGCAGATTTAGCGGGGGGGTCTACAATGAGCAGTTCTTC. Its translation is CASRFSGGVYNEQFF.